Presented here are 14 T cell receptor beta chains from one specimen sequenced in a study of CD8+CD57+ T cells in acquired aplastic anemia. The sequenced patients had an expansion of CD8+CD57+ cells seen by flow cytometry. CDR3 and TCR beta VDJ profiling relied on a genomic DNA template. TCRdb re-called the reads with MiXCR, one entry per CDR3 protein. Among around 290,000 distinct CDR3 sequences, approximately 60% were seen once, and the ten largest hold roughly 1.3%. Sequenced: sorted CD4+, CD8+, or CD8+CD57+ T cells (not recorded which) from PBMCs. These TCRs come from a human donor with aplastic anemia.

The CDR3 loop is CASQGLNSPLHF. The CDR3 nucleotides are TGTGCCAGCCAGGGGTTAAATTCACCCCTCCACTTT. The V gene is TRBV7-2, the J gene TRBJ1-6, with D possibly matching TRBD1 (6 bases). CDR3 size: 12 residues. Trimming shortened V by 8 bases and J by 7 bases, and 9 bases separated the two germline ends. Germline lookup yields CDR1 SGHTA and CDR2 FQGNSA.

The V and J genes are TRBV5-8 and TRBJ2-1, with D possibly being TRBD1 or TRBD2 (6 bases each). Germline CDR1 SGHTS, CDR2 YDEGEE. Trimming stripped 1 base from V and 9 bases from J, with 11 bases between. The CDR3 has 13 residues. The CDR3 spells CASSLPGGTEQFF. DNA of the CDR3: TGTGCCAGCAGCTTGCCCGGGGGCACTGAGCAGTTCTTC.

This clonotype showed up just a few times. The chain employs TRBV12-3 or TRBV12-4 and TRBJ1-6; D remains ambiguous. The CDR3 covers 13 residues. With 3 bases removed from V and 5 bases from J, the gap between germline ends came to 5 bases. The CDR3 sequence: CASSFQDNSPLHF. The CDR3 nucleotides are TGTGCCAGCAGTTTCCAGGATAATTCACCCCTCCACTTT.

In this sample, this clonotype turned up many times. The CDR3 spells CASSYSGQGVQPQHF. Here the CDR3 DNA reads TGTGCCAGCAGTTACTCCGGACAGGGTGTTCAGCCCCAGCATTTT. V and J are TRBV6-6 and TRBJ1-5; 8 bases line up with TRBD1. Germline trimming cut 0 bases from V and 6 bases from J; bases unmatched to any gene: 4. Germline CDR1 and CDR2: MNHNY and SVGAGI (reference sequence). The CDR3 runs to 15 residues.

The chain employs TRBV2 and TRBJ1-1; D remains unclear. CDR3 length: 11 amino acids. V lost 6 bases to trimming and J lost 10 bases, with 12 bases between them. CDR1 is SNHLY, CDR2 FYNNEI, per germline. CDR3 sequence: CASRVNLRAFF. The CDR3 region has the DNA TGTGCCAGCAGGGTAAATCTACGAGCTTTCTTT.

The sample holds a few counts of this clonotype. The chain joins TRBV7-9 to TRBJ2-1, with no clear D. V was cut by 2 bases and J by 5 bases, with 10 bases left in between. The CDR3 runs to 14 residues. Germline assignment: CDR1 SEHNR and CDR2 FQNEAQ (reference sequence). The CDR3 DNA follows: TGTGCCAGCAGCTTAACAGCAGCTAACAATGAGCAGTTCTTC. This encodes CASSLTAANNEQFF.

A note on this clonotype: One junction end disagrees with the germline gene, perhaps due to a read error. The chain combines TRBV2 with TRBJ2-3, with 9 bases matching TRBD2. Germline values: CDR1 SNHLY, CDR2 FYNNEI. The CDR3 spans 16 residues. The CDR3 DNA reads TGCGCCAGCAGTGAAGGGCGGGGGGGCAGGACAGATACGCAGTATTTT. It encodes CASSEGRGGRTDTQYF.

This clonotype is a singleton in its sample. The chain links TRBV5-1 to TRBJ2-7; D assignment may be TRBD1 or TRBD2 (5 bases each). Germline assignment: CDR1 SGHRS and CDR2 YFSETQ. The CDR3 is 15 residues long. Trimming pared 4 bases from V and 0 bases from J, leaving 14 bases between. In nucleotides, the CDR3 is TGCGCCAGCAGCCCCATTACCGGGACCTCCTACGAGCAGTACTTC. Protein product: CASSPITGTSYEQYF.

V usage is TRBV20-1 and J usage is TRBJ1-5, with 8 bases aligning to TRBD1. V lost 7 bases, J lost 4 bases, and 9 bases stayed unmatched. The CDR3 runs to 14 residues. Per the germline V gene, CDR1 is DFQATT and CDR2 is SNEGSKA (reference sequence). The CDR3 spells CSVHRGWGNQPQHF. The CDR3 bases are TGCAGTGTTCACAGGGGGTGGGGGAATCAGCCCCAGCATTTT.

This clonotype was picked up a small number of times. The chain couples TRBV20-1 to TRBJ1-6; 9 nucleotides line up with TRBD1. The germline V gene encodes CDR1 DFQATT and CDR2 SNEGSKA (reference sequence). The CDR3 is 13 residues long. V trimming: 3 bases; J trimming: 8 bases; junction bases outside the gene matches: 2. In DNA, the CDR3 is TGCAGTGCTAGCCGGGACAGGGATTCACCCCTCCACTTT. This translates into CSASRDRDSPLHF.

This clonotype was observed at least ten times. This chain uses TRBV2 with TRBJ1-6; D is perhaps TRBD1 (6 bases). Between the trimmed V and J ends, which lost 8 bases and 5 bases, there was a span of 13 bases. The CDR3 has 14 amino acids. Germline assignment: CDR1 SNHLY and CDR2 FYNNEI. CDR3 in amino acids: CASCRTVNNSPLHF. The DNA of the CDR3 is TGTGCCAGCTGCAGGACAGTTAATAATTCACCCCTCCACTTT.

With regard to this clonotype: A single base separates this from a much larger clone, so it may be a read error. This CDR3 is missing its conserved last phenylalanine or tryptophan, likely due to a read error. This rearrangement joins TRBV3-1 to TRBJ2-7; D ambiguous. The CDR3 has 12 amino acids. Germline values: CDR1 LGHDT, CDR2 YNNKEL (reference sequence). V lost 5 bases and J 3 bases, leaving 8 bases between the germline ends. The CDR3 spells CASSSNIYEQYL. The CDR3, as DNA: TGTGCCAGCAGCTCAAATATCTACGAGCAGTACCTC.

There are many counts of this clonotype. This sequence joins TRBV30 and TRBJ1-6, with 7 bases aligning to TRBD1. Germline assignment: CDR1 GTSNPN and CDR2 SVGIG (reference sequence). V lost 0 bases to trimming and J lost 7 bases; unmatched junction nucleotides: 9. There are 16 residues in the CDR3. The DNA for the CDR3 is TGTGCCTGGAGTGTACAGGGACAGATATGGAATTCACCCCTCCACTTT. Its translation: CAWSVQGQIWNSPLHF.

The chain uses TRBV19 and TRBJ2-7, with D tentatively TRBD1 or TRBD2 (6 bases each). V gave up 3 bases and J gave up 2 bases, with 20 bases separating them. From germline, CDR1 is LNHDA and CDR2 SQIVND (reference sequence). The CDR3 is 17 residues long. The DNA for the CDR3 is TGTGCCAGTAGTATTATATGGCGGGACATACGGCCCTACGAGCAGTACTTC. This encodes CASSIIWRDIRPYEQYF. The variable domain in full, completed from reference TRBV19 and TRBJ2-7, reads DGGITQSPKYLFRKEGQNVTLSCEQNLNHDAMYWYRQDPGQGLRLIYYSQIVNDFQKGDIAEGYSVSREKKESFPLTVTSAQKNPTAFYLCASSIIWRDIRPYEQYFGPGTRLTVT.